This TCR beta chain was observed in a study of blood T cell repertoires in COVID-19. TCRdb's table, derived via immunoSEQ multiplex PCR, lists solely in-frame clones and lacks some. The sample lists roughly 120,000 clones, approximately 81% seen once, with less than 2% in the top ten. The CDR3 covers 14 residues. Trimming stripped 2 bases from V and 4 bases from J, with 10 bases between. Germline lookup yields CDR1 SGHRS and CDR2 YFSETQ. Sequencing was done on a sample of peripheral blood. The chain recombines TRBV5-1 with TRBJ1-3; weak D call: TRBD1 (6 bases). The sequence came from a man aged 45-65 years with acute or convalescent COVID-19. The CDR3 region is CASSLTGSGNTIYF. For the CDR3, the DNA is TGCGCCAGCAGCTTAACAGGGTCCGGAAACACCATATATTTT.